This T cell receptor beta chain was found in a study of cytomegalovirus exposure and HLA in healthy donors (dated 2017 in TCRdb). Turning to the overall study: In an earlier analysis of 587 of the donors, less than 350 Gb of sequence data and 95 million to 130 million unique TCR beta sequences from 150 million to 200 million T cells were reported. Both class I and class II loci were covered by HLA typing, at four-digit resolution. Every repertoire in the discovery cohort had been generated on one and the same sequencing platform. The study aimed to test whether cataloging public T cell receptors could reveal signatures of past pathogen exposure. A later analysis re-analyzed previously published TCR beta repertoires from hundreds of donors and added high-resolution HLA genotyping to study TCR occurrence patterns. Alongside the repertoire data, information on donor age, sex, ethnicity and CMV serostatus was compiled. The number of donors typed differed by locus, with about 629-630 for A, B, C, DRB1 and DQB1, around 500 for DQA1, over 600 for DPA1, and 450 to 480 for DPB1. Because of strong linkage in the cohort, 5 or 6 DR-DQ haplotypes were treated as single units for association and clustering. Of the roughly 400 genotyped donors, around 81% fell in the genetic ancestry cluster associated with self-reported Caucasian donors. Besides the first cohort of some 670 subjects, a separate validation cohort made up of 120 different subjects was used. The later analysis used no new phenotypic data to find candidate immune exposures, relying instead on TCR beta sequences and their occurrence across donors. An earlier analysis of around 580 of the donors used high-throughput TCR beta sequencing to judge whether each TCR beta V gene segment behaved as functional or pseudogenic. About 320 gigabases of sequencing data and 80 million or so unique TCR sequences were included in an early release covering around 650 HLA-typed donors. The study combined high-throughput TCR immunosequencing, statistical association of individual TCRs with disease status, and machine learning to predict cytomegalovirus infection status. On average, around 230,000 unique TCR beta nucleotide sequences were sequenced per donor among roughly 430 genotyped donors of the cohort, with 15% to 20% of those sequences being non-productive. A later genetic analysis took genome-wide SNP genotypes for about three fifths of the roughly 670 donors and used that subset as a discovery cohort. The T cell repertoires of some 700 subjects were profiled by immunosequencing and related to cytomegalovirus serostatus.

Paper-wide results and their limitations: A further reported finding was that TCR beta sequences accurately predicted the HLA-A and HLA-B alleles for most subjects in the first cohort. A later genetic analysis reported fewer N-insertions in productive TCRs among donors in an Asian-associated ancestry cluster than the approximately 700-donor mean. Cytomegalovirus status was reported to be diagnosed by the classifier with high specificity and sensitivity in both the original and validation cohorts. In vitro tests confirmed that a few of the cytomegalovirus-associated TCR beta chains recognize cytomegalovirus antigens. In a later analysis, the rate of TCR association differed among HLA loci, with DRB1 alleles having the most associated TCRs and HLA-C alleles having the fewest. A later analysis found that most CMV-associated TCR beta chains appeared HLA-restricted, with HLA associations seemingly driven largely by CMV exposure. Roughly uniform sequencing depth across donors was assumed in presence/absence analyses, although this assumption may not hold. The authors suggested that the approach could potentially be generalized to other disease states and immunological phenotypes. Some IMGT-functional V segments, including TRBV6-2 and TRBV6-3, could not be distinguished by the 87-base-pair reads and were therefore excluded. In this cohort, only TCR beta chains were sequenced, and detectable features were limited by the absence of alpha or paired-chain data. Broadly in line with IMGT annotations, most TCR beta V segments showed up in productive rearrangements about 87% or about 30% of the time in an earlier analysis of several hundred of the donors. In a later analysis, HLA-associated TCR beta chains were found to be more clonally expanded and to have lower generation probabilities than equally common non-associated chains. Because counts were too low, roughly 16 rarely observed V segments, including chromosome 9 orphons, were left out of the earlier analysis of some 640 of the donors. While some public TCRs were present in many individuals, most TCR sequences turned up only very rarely across donors. Immune exposure information for the cohort was limited to CMV serostatus. Specific HLA alleles were associated with 15,000 to 20,000 TCR beta sequences at a false discovery rate of 0.05 in a later analysis. Because HLA typing was unavailable for some donors at each locus, only the typed subset was used in association tests. According to a later analysis, parvovirus B19, influenza, CMV and Epstein-Barr virus appeared linked to several top co-occurrence clusters. The sequencing pipeline was judged likely to have produced a cluster of highly shared sequence variants as a technical artifact. In the study, some 160 TCR beta chains were listed as associated with cytomegalovirus. In a later genetic analysis, a missense DCLRE1C variant was associated with V-gene and J-gene trimming of TCR beta chains, and the association was replicated in an independent cohort. Correlated functional status among segregating V segments might be attributable to linkage disequilibrium, but an unknown experimental factor could not be ruled out. Assigning TCR associations to individual alleles was difficult when HLA alleles, especially DR and DQ, strongly co-occurred.

Libraries were constructed by the immunoSEQ multiplex PCR assay. For the multiplex PCR, a mixture combining 60 forward primers for TCR Vbeta segments and 13 reverse primers for TCR Jbeta segments was used. Amplification of the CDR3 region of rearranged TCR beta genes was performed with a multiplex PCR assay on genomic DNA. The amplified TCR beta libraries were sequenced on the Illumina HiSeq System as 87-base-pair reads. On the authors' methods: A later analysis counted about 80 million unique TCR beta chains across the 666 repertoires, and some 11 million of these chains were shared by at least two donors. Raw reads were error-corrected and collapsed into unique sequences by a nearest-neighbor algorithm in which closely related sequences were merged to remove PCR and sequencing errors. V, D and J gene segments were assigned by aligning CDR3 sequences to IMGT reference sequences. For a sequence to be retained, a match of at least six nucleotides to both a V gene segment and a J gene segment was required. Rearrangements were called productive when the CDR3 lacked stop codons and stayed in frame with V and J; all others were non-productive. Following IMGT convention, CDR3 was defined as the stretch from the second conserved V-encoded cysteine up to the conserved J-encoded phenylalanine. The earlier analysis of 500 to 750 of the donors excluded any sequence lacking an unambiguous match to a single V gene segment. An earlier analysis of 450 to 650 of the donors called V segments functional above 56.7% productive rearrangements and segregating when the between-donor standard deviation exceeded 5%. A statistical classification framework was built for diagnosing cytomegalovirus status from the catalog of TCR beta chain sequences. In a later analysis, TCR nucleotide sequences were compared against IMGT/GENE-DB human TR gene sequences so that V and J genes could be assigned. Using the TCRdist pipeline, a later analysis assigned CDR3 sequences along with most-parsimonious VDJ recombination scenarios. In a later analysis, each TCR beta chain was defined by its CDR3 amino acid sequence together with its V-gene family, and reads lacking a unique V-gene family were excluded. In a later analysis, nearly 600 highly shared, low-generation-probability nucleotide sequences were removed to address suspected cross-contamination and a sequencing artifact. A later analysis calculated a clonal expansion index for each public chain from normalized within-repertoire ranks of inferred template counts. In a later analysis, generation probabilities were computed with a VDJ recombination model fitted to out-of-frame rearrangements, and the resulting probabilities were checked against IGoR. A later analysis scored TCR-TCR, TCR-HLA and TCR-CMV co-occurrence with hypergeometric tests, applying a repertoire-size bias correction to TCR pairs. In a later analysis, false discovery rates were estimated by permuting HLA or CMV assignments 20 times. A later analysis grouped co-occurring TCRs with DBSCAN, adding TCRdist sequence similarity when clustering within HLA-allele-positive subsets. Repertoires with fewer than 30,000 or more than 120,000 public chains were left out of co-occurrence clustering, as were five repertoires with anomalous nucleotide sharing. TCRdb obtained this table from immuneACCESS and retained in-frame rearrangements with V and J assigned. These tables miss some clones; where compared with another copy, unresolved V genes account for less than half of the shortfall, and the remainder is unexplained. V and J calls and clone size are given by that table; D and trimming were obtained from the DNA. In this sample the table shows around 100,000 clones, 55% to 80% of which occur a single time. The leading ten clones occupy under 4.5% of the sample.

The CDR3 measures 15 amino acids from cysteine to phenylalanine. The kept DNA is CDR3 alone, 45 bases in frame from the first base. From the germline V gene, CDR1 is KGHSH and CDR2 is LQKENI. Relative to germline, V is missing 2 bases and J is missing 2 bases, with 3 bases of the junction outside any gene match. This clone has more than one count but fewer than ten. It lacks a known antigen. Base qualities are not recorded, but no much larger clone differs from it by a single base. In total, approximately 690 healthy bone marrow donors made up the cohort. Cohort members were all nominally healthy when sampled, although unrecorded immune exposures were likely present. The donor tested CMV seronegative, placing the donor among the 350 to 400 seronegative members of the cohort. Each donor provided a peripheral blood sample, and peripheral blood mononuclear cells were used for TCR beta sequencing. The Qiagen DNeasy Blood Extraction Kit was used to extract genomic DNA from the blood cell samples.

This TCR derives from a man aged 40-50 years in good health and CMV-seronegative. Sequenced: PBMCs. The rearranged segments are TRBV18 and TRBJ2-3, with TRBD2 matching 8 junction bases. In nucleotide form, the sequence is TGTGCCAGCTCACCAGGACTAGCTAACACAGATACGCAGTATTTT. Its coded protein is CASSPGLANTDTQYF. With the portions outside the CDR3 filled from the reference TRBV18 and TRBJ2-3 genes, the complete variable region becomes NAGVMQNPRHLVRRRGQEARLRCSPMKGHSHVYWYRQLPEEGLKFMVYLQKENIIDESGMPKERFSAEFPKEGPSILRIQQVVRGDSAAYFCASSPGLANTDTQYFGPGTRLTVL.